This TCR beta chain emerged from a study of regulatory T cells in long-lasting Graves disease. Time point described: persistent/refractory GD, antithyroid drugs over 5 years with positive TRAb. The TCR library was made from RNA extracted from PBMCs. Researchers made TCR beta libraries by using iRepertoire HTBI primers and running Arm-PCR on CDR3 regions. One entry per CDR3 protein results from TCRdb running MiXCR on the multiplex PCR reads. The sample includes roughly 400,000 distinct CDR3 sequences, 21% of them seen just once. There are 15 residues in the CDR3. Trimming shortened V by 3 bases and J by 3 bases, and 18 bases separated the two germline ends. Germline V gene lookup returns CDR1 DFQATT and CDR2 SNEGSKA (reference sequence).

The sequence derives from a female donor with Graves disease. Sequencing used peripheral blood mononuclear cells (PBMCs), obtained when the disease was refractory, from a patient treated with antithyroid drugs. V gene TRBV20-1 combines with J gene TRBJ2-7; either TRBD1 or TRBD2 may supply D (5 bases each). The CDR3 sequence: CSARAPGRADYEQYF. The CDR3 DNA reads TGCAGTGCTAGGGCTCCGGGACGTGCTGACTACGAGCAGTACTTC.